This T cell receptor (beta chain) derives from a study of response to subunit inactivated influenza vaccine. Whole-study findings and limits: New T cells are recruited in small numbers by each seasonal influenza vaccination, according to the authors' suggestion.

This clonotype was observed a few times. Its antigen is not known. TCRdb reanalysed the RT-PCR reads using MiXCR and keeps one entry per CDR3 protein. The data contain roughly 780,000 distinct CDR3 sequences, roughly 18% of them singletons. Trimming cost V 6 bases and J 0 bases, with 17 bases left between them. There are 16 residues in the CDR3. The sequencing here drew on PBMCs from blood, taken 4 to 6 days after vaccination. The sequence came from a man aged 45-65 years who received an inactivated influenza vaccine. The V gene is TRBV12-3 or TRBV12-4, the J gene TRBJ1-2; TRBD1 might be the D (5 bases). The CDR3 protein is CASSMRRGWANYGYTF. As DNA, the CDR3 is TGTGCCAGCAGCATGCGGAGGGGTTGGGCTAACTATGGCTACACCTTC.